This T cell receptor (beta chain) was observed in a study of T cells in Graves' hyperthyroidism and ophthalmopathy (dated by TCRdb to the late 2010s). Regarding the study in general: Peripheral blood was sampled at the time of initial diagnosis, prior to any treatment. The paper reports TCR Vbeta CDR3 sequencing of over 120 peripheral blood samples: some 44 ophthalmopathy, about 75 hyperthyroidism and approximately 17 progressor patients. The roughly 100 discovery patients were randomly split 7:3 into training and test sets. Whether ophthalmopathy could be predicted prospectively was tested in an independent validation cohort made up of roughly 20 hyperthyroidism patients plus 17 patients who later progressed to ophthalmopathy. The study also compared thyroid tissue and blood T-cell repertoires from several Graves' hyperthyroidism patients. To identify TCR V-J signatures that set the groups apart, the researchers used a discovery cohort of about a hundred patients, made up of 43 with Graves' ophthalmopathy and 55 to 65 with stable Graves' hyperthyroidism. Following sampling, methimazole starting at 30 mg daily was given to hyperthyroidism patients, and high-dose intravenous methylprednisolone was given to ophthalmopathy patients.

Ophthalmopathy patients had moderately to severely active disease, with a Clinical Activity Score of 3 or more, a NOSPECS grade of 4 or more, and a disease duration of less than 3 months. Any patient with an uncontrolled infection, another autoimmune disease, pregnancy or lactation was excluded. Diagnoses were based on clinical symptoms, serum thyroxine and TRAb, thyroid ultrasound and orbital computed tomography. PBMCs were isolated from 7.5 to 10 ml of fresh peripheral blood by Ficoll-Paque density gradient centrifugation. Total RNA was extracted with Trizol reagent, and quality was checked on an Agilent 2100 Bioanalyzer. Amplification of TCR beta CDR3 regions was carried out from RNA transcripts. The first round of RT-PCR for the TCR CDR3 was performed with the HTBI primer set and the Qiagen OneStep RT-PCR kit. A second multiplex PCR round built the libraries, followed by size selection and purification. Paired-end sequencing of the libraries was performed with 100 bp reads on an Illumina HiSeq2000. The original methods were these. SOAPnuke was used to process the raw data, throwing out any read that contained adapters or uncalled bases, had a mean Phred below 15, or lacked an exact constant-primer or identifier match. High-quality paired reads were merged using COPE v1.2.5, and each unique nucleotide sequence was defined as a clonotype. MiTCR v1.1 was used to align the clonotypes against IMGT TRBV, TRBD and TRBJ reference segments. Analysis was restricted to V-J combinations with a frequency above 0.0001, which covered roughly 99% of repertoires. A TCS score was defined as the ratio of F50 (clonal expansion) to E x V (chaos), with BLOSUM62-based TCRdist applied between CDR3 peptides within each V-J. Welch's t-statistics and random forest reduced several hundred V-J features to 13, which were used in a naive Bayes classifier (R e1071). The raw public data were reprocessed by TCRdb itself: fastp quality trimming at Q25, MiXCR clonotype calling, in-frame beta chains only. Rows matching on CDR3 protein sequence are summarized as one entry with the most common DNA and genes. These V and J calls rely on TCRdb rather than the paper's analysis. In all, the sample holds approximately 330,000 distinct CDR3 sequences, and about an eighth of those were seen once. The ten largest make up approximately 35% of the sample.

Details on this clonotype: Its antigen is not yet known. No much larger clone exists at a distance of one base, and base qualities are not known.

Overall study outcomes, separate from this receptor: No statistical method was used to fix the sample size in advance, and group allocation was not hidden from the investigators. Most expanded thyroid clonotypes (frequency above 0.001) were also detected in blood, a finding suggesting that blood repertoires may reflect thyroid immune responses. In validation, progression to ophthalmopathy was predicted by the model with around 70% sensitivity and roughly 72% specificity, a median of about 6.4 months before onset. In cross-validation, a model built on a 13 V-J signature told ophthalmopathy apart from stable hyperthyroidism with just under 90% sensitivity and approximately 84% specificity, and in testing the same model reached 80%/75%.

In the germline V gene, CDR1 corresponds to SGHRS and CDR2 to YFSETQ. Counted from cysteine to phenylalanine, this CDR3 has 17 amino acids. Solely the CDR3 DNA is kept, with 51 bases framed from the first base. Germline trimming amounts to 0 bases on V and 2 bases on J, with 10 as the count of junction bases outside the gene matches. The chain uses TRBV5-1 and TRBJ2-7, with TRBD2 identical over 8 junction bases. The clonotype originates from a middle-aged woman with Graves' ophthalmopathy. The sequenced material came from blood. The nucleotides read TGCGCCAGCAGCTTGGCCGGCGGGGGGAGACAGACCTACGAGCAGTACTTC. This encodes CASSLAGGGRQTYEQYF.